The entry below gives a single T cell receptor (beta chain) sequence along with its context. Its recognized antigen is unknown. Base-call qualities are not available, and no considerably larger clone is one nucleotide away. The source of the sample is a study of blood T cell repertoires in COVID-19 (dated by TCRdb to 2020 to 2022). A note on the overall study: Samples from collaborators originated in the United States, Italy and Spain and spanned both the acute and convalescent phases of COVID-19. The prospective study material was composed of cDNA or gDNA derived from T cells, B-cell-depleted T cells, or PBMCs. Deeply sampled blood TCRbeta repertoires from subjects exposed to, actively infected with, or recovered from COVID-19 were included in the dataset. The repertoires were made available in a free public database intended to serve as a resource for research on the immune response to SARS-CoV-2. The samples were drawn from the first 160 participants of the ongoing ImmuneRACE study and from 1,254 subjects provided by 6 global collaborators. The sample metadata nearly always contained a de-identified subject ID, COVID-19 status, age in years and sex. Where HLA class I and class II types were available, the types were taken from metadata supplied by the sample provider, not from assay-based typing.

The CDR3 runs 14 amino acids, cysteine and phenylalanine included. The entry retains the CDR3 DNA only, 42 bases that are in frame from base 1. Taken from the germline V gene (reference sequence), the CDR1 and CDR2 loops are SEHNR and FQNEAQ. V loses 5 bases at its end and J loses 8 bases; junction bases beyond the gene matches: 9. Enrolling through a virtual design, the prospective study's participants ranged in age from roughly 18 to 95 years and lived across some 22 United States geographic areas. Cohort assignment in the prospective study relied on participant-reported clinical history from a screening survey and a study questionnaire. A participant counted as exposed if, within 2 weeks of entering the study, that participant had been in contact with someone who had a PCR-confirmed or clinician-diagnosed COVID-19 case. In the prospective study, whole blood, serum and a nasopharyngeal or oropharyngeal swab were collected from each participant by mobile phlebotomists. Participants in the prospective study had the option to provide additional blood draws and questionnaires over an approximately two-month period. Before DNA extraction, prospective study blood samples were shipped either frozen or at room temperature.

The research as a whole found: The amount of clinical and demographic metadata varied by source and participant and was provided uncurated.

TCRbeta CDR3 regions were amplified from genomic DNA using the immunoSEQ Assay, a bias-controlled multiplex PCR. The study's processing was this. The number of nucleated cells in each sample was estimated by amplification of reference gene primers within the assay. To quantify the absolute abundance of each unique TCRbeta CDR3 rearrangement, sequence reads were collapsed and filtered. For each sample, productive Simpson clonality was calculated by taking the square root of Simpson's diversity index across productive rearrangements. What TCRdb holds here is the immuneACCESS table cut down to in-frame rearrangements. Part of the clones is not present; checked against another copy, under half of the missing clones reflect an unresolved V gene, and the others are unexplained. V, J and clone size derive from that table, while D and trimming were established from the DNA sequence. Across this sample there are 330,000 or so clones, with 88% seen only once. Together, the top ten hold over 0.9% of the sample.

Input material: PBMCs or T cells enriched from blood (not recorded which). In this chain, TRBV7-9 is recombined with TRBJ1-2, and 9 junction bases match TRBD1. The TCR sequence derives from a woman aged 30 to 39 who had been exposed to COVID-19. The sequenced DNA: TGTGCCAGCAGCCCCACAGGGGGCGCGGGCGGCTACACCTTC. This yields the protein CASSPTGGAGGYTF. With the portions outside the CDR3 filled from the reference TRBV7-9 and TRBJ1-2 genes, the complete variable region becomes DTGVSQNPRHKITKRGQNVTFRCDPISEHNRLYWYRQTLGQGPEFLTYFQNEAQLEKSRLLSDRFSAERPKGSFSTLEIQRTEQGDSAMYLCASSPTGGAGGYTFGSGTRLTVV.